Listed here are 15 T cell receptor beta chains from one sample, sequenced in a study of blood T cell repertoires in COVID-19 (dated by TCRdb to the early 2020s). Libraries were prepared through the immunoSEQ multiplex PCR assay. This is the immuneACCESS table as TCRdb keeps it, with only in-frame sequences that have V and J called. A part of the clones is gone; compared with another copy, unresolved V genes explain less than half, and the rest is unexplained. Present in this sample are about 210,000 clones, more than 75% of which were seen just once. The biggest ten clones account for 4.5% to 5% of the sample. Material for sequencing was peripheral blood. These TCRs come from an elderly woman with acute or convalescent COVID-19.

V gene TRBV7-2 combines with J gene TRBJ2-7; weak D call: TRBD2 (5 bases). The germline CDR1 and CDR2 sequences are SGHTA and FQGNSA. CDR3 length equals 13 residues. The V and J ends lost 1 base and 6 bases respectively, with 10 bases between them. The CDR3 is CASSLVSGIEQYF. Here the CDR3 DNA reads TGTGCCAGCAGCTTAGTGTCCGGGATCGAGCAGTACTTC.

This chain connects TRBV11-2 to TRBJ1-5, with 7 nucleotides matching TRBD1. V lost 2 bases to trimming and J lost 4 bases; unmatched junction nucleotides: 5. This CDR3 spans 15 amino acids. Looked up from germline, CDR1 is SGHAT and CDR2 is FQNNGV. The CDR3 region has the DNA TGTGCCAGCAGCTTATTGGCAGGGGGTAATCAGCCCCAGCATTTT. Translation gives CASSLLAGGNQPQHF.

The rearrangement uses TRBV3-1 (or the pseudogene TRBV3-2) and TRBJ1-2; the D gene is possibly TRBD1 (5 bases). With 2 bases removed from V and 7 bases from J, the gap between germline ends came to 23 bases. The CDR3 sequence is 17 residues long. Germline V gives CDR1 LGHDT, CDR2 YNNKEL (reference sequence). The CDR3 nucleotides read TGTGCCAGCAGCCAACTACCCTGGAGGGGCCAGAGGTTTGGCTACACCTTC. Protein: CASSQLPWRGQRFGYTF.

The chain joins TRBV7-2 to TRBJ1-3; D remains unclear. Between the trimmed V and J ends, which lost 1 base and 0 bases, there was a span of 7 bases. The germline V gene has CDR1 SGHTA and CDR2 FQGNSA. The CDR3 has 15 residues. The CDR3 loop reads CASSLGSVSGNTIYF. The DNA for the CDR3 is TGTGCCAGCAGCTTAGGTAGCGTCTCTGGAAACACCATATATTTT.

The genes are TRBV30 and TRBJ1-2, with 9 bases identical to TRBD1. Germline trimming cut 0 bases from V and 7 bases from J; bases unmatched to any gene: 12. The CDR3 sequence is 16 residues long. The germline V gene encodes CDR1 GTSNPN and CDR2 SVGIG (reference sequence). Here the CDR3 DNA reads TGTGCCTGGAGTGTACTGGACAGGGGAAGTTTCTTTGGCTACACCTTC. It specifies CAWSVLDRGSFFGYTF.

The chain employs TRBV5-4 and TRBJ2-7; 8 nucleotides match TRBD2. Germline lookup yields CDR1 SGHNT and CDR2 YYREEE (reference sequence). The CDR3 is made up of 14 amino acids. V lost 1 base and J lost 2; bases outside the gene matches: 2. Written as DNA, the CDR3 is TGTGCCAGCAGCTTGACTAGCGGCCCCTACGAGCAGTACTTC. It codes for CASSLTSGPYEQYF. Together with reference TRBV5-4 and TRBJ2-7, the CDR3 gives the full variable domain: ETGVTQSPTHLIKTRGQQVTLRCSSQSGHNTVSWYQQALGQGPQFIFQYYREEENGRGNFPPRFSGLQFPNYSSELNVNALELDDSALYLCASSLTSGPYEQYFGPGTRLTVT.

The chain recombines TRBV9 with TRBJ2-7; a weak D match, TRBD1 (7 bases). V shed 0 bases and J shed 4 bases, with 14 bases lying between them. CDR1 and CDR2 from the germline V gene are SGDLS and YYNGEE. The CDR3 has 15 amino acids. The CDR3 sequence is CASSVAPGGQYEQYF. The DNA of the CDR3 is TGTGCCAGCAGCGTAGCCCCAGGGGGGCAGTACGAGCAGTACTTC.

The rearrangement joins TRBV9 to TRBJ2-5, with 10 bases matching TRBD1. From germline, CDR1 is SGDLS and CDR2 YYNGEE. The CDR3 has 18 amino acids. V lost 0 bases to trimming and J lost 3 bases; unmatched junction nucleotides: 11. CDR3 DNA sequence: TGTGCCAGCAGCGTAGCTCAGACAGGGGGCTCAGTGGAAGAGACCCAGTACTTC. Residues: CASSVAQTGGSVEETQYF.

V and J are TRBV5-6 and TRBJ2-5; 7 positions match TRBD2. The V gene end was trimmed by 4 bases and the J gene end by 5 bases; junction bases not matched to a gene: 14. Germline assignment: CDR1 SGHDT and CDR2 YYEEEE. CDR3 length equals 16 residues. The CDR3 region is CASSGGGVGVGETQYF. The CDR3, as DNA: TGTGCCAGCAGCGGCGGGGGAGTCGGAGTCGGGGAGACCCAGTACTTC.

The J gene is TRBJ2-7, the V gene TRBV5-1, with TRBD2 matching 8 bases. The CDR3 contains 14 residues. From germline, CDR1 is SGHRS and CDR2 YFSETQ. The junction had 7 bases not matched to a gene; V was cut back by 3 bases and J by 5 bases. The CDR3 region has the DNA TGCGCCAGCAGCTCCTTAGCGGGACCGGACGAGCAGTACTTC. It translates to CASSSLAGPDEQYF.

The chain carries TRBV19 and TRBJ2-1, with D perhaps matching TRBD2 (5 bases). Germline CDR1 reads LNHDA; CDR2 reads SQIVND (reference sequence). Trimming took 7 bases from V and 3 from J, leaving 10 bases between them. This CDR3 has 13 residues. This CDR3 is CASMRTDYNEQFF. In DNA, the CDR3 is TGTGCCAGTATGAGGACTGACTACAATGAGCAGTTCTTC.

The chain employs TRBV7-6 and TRBJ2-7, with D possibly being TRBD2 (5 bases). Between the trimmed V and J ends, which lost 5 bases and 5 bases, there was a span of 16 bases. CDR3 length: 14 residues. The germline CDR1 and CDR2 sequences are SGHVS and FNYEAQ. Here the CDR3 DNA reads TGTGCCAGCAGCCCCAGCATGAGGGAAGACGAGCAGTACTTC. Translated, it gives CASSPSMREDEQYF.

The V gene is TRBV27, the J gene TRBJ1-4, with D possibly TRBD1 on 5 matching bases. Germline V lookup: CDR1 MNHEY, CDR2 SMNVEV (reference sequence). This CDR3 has 15 residues. V was trimmed by 6 bases and J by 4 bases, leaving 15 bases between them. The CDR3 coding sequence is TGTGCCAGCAGCCCAGGACGGGGGATTAATGAAAAACTGTTTTTT. It specifies CASSPGRGINEKLFF.

This sequence joins TRBV5-1 and TRBJ2-7; 13 bases are a match to TRBD2. The CDR3 totals 13 residues. The germline V gene has CDR1 SGHRS and CDR2 YFSETQ. V dropped 7 bases and J dropped 7; count of bases not matched to a gene: 5. The CDR3 region is CASGTSGEGEQYF. DNA for the CDR3: TGCGCCAGCGGGACTAGCGGGGAGGGGGAGCAGTACTTC.

The chain is built from TRBV18 and TRBJ1-1, with no clear D. V was shortened by 5 bases and J by 2 bases, with 9 bases between the two germline ends. Germline CDR1 and CDR2: KGHSH and LQKENI. This CDR3 has 13 amino acids. The CDR3 DNA is TGTGCCAGCTCAAGCACTCTAAACACTGAAGCTTTCTTT. Residues: CASSSTLNTEAFF.